The T cell receptor (beta chain) under discussion was sequenced for a study of blood T cell repertoires in COVID-19. The V gene end was trimmed by 4 bases and the J gene end by 7 bases; junction bases not matched to a gene: 7. This CDR3 is built from 13 residues. CDR1 SGHRS and CDR2 YFSETQ come from the germline V gene. TCRdb's copy holds only in-frame clones and misses some; the assay was immunoSEQ multiplex PCR. This sample yields hundreds of thousands of clones, of which 85% to 90% are seen a single time; more than 0.8% belongs to the top ten. The sample was PBMCs or T cells enriched from blood (not recorded which). The chain combines TRBV5-1 with TRBJ1-1; TRBD1 matches 7 bases. This sequence was found in a man between 18 and 35 years old who had recovered from COVID-19. CDR3 in amino acids: CASSPGTEFEAFF. Written as DNA, the CDR3 is TGCGCCAGCAGCCCTGGGACAGAATTTGAAGCTTTCTTT. Full variable domain (remainder filled in from reference TRBV5-1 and TRBJ1-1): KAGVTQTPRYLIKTRGQQVTLSCSPISGHRSVSWYQQTPGQGLQFLFEYFSETQRNKGNFPGRFSGRQFSNSRSEMNVSTLELGDSALYLCASSPGTEFEAFFGQGTRLTVV.